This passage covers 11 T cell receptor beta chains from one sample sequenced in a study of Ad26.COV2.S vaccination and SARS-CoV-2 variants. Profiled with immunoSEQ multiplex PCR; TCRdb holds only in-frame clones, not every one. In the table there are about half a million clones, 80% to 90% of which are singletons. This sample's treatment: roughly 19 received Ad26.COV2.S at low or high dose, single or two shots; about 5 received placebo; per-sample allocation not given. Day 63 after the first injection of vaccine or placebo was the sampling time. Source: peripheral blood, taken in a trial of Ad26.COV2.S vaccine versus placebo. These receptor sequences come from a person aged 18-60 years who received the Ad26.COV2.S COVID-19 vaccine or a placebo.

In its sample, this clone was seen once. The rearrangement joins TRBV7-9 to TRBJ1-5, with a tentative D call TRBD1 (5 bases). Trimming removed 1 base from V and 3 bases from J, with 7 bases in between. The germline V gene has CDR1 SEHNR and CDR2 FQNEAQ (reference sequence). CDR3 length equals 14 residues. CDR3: CASSLGQSNQPQHF. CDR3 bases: TGTGCCAGCAGCTTAGGACAGTCCAATCAGCCCCAGCATTTT.

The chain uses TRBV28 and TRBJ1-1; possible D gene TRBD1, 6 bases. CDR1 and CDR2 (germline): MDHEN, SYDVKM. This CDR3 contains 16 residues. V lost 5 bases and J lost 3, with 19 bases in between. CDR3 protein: CASSPRQQGPYTEAFF. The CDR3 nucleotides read TGTGCCAGCAGTCCCCGTCAACAGGGACCCTACACTGAAGCTTTCTTT.

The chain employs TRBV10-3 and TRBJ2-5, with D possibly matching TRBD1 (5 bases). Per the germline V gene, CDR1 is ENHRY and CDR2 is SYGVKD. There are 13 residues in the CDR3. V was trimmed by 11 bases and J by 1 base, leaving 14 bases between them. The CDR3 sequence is CASRPQGQETQYF. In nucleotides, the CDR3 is TGTGCCTCCCGCCCGCAGGGCCAAGAGACCCAGTACTTC.

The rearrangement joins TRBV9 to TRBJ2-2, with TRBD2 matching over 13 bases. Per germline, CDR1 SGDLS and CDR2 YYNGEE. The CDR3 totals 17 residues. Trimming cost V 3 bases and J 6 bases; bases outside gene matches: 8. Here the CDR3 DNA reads TGTGCCAGCAGCGCCCCCACTAGCGGGGGGGCCCCCGGGGAGCTGTTTTTT. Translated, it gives CASSAPTSGGAPGELFF.

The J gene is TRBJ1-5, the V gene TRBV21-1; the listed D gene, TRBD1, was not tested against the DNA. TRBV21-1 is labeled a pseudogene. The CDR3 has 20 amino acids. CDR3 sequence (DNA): TGTGCCAGCAGACCCGTATACAGGGCGCCCTATCCTTATAGCAATCAGCCCCAGCATTTT. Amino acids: CASRPVYRAPYPYSNQPQHF.

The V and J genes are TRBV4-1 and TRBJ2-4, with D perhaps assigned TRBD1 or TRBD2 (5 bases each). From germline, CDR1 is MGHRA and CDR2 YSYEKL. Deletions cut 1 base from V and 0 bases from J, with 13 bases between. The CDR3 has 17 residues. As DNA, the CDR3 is TGCGCCAGCAGCCAAGTGGTAGGGACCCTAGCCAAAAACATTCAGTACTTC. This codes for CASSQVVGTLAKNIQYF.

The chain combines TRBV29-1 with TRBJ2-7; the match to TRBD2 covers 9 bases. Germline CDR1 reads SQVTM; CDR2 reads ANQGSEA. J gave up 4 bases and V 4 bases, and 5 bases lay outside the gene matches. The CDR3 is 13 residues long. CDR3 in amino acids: CSVGGLADYEQYF. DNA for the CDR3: TGCAGCGTTGGGGGACTAGCTGATTACGAGCAGTACTTC.

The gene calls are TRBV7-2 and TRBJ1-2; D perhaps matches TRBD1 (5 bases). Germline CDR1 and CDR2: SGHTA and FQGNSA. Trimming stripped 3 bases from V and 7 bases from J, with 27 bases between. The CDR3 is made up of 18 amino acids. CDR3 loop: CASSLRGLGTALNGGYTF. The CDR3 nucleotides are TGTGCCAGCAGCTTGAGGGGATTAGGAACCGCACTAAATGGTGGCTACACCTTC.

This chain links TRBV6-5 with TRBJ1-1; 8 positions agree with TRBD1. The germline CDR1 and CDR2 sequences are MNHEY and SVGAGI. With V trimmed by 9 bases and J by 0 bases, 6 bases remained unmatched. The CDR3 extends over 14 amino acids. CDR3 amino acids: CASKPDRVNTEAFF. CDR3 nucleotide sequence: TGTGCCAGTAAGCCGGACAGGGTGAACACTGAAGCTTTCTTT.

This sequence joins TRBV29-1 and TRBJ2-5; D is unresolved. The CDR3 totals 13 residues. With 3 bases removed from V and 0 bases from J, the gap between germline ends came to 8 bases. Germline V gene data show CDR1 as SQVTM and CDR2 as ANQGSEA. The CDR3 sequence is CSVEARNQETQYF. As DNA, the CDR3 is TGCAGCGTTGAGGCCAGGAACCAAGAGACCCAGTACTTC.

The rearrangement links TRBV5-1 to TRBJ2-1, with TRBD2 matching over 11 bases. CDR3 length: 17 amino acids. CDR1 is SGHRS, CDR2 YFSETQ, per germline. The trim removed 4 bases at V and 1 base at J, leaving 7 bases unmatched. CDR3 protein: CASSPSWTSGSYNEQFF. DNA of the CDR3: TGCGCCAGCAGCCCTAGCTGGACTAGCGGGTCCTACAATGAGCAGTTCTTC.